This TCR beta chain was recovered during a study of cytomegalovirus exposure and HLA in healthy donors. This CDR3 contains 15 residues. Germline V CDR1 and CDR2: SGDLS, YYNGEE. V trimming: 5 bases; J trimming: 3 bases; junction bases outside the gene matches: 9. Notes on the study in general: Reports indicated that the classifier achieved high specificity and sensitivity in diagnosing cytomegalovirus status. Testing in vitro showed a few CMV-associated chains specific for CMV antigens.

On this clone itself: No antigen is known for it. The same CDR3 can be traced to other DNA sequences in this sample.

Researchers ran the PCR with 60 Vbeta and 13 Jbeta primers. Assay used: immunoSEQ multiplex PCR; TCRdb lists only in-frame clones, some missing. The sample includes about 130,000 clones, approximately 80% of them seen just once. The clonotype comes from a man aged 35 to 55 in good health and CMV-seronegative. The rearrangement links TRBV9 to TRBJ2-7, with TRBD2 identical over 9 bases. The sequenced material came from PBMCs. CDR3 sequence: CASSTFSGGNYEQYF. In DNA form, the CDR3 reads TGTGCCAGCAGTACTTTTAGCGGGGGCAACTACGAGCAGTACTTC.